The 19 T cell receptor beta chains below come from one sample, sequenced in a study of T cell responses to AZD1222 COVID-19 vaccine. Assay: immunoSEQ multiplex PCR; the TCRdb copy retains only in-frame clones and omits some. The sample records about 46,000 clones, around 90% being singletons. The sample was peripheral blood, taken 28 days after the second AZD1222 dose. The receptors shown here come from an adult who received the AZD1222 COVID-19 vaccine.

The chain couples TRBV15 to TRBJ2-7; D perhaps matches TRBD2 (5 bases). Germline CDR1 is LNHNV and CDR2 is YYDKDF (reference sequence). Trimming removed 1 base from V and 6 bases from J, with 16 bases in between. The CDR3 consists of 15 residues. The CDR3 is CATSRASTTTAEQYF. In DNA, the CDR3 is TGTGCCACCAGCAGAGCTAGCACGACGACGGCCGAGCAGTACTTC. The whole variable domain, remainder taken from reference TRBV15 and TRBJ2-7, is DAMVIQNPRYQVTQFGKPVTLSCSQTLNHNVMYWYQQKSSQAPKLLFHYYDKDFNNEADTPDNFQSRRPNTSFCFLDIRSPGLGDTAMYLCATSRASTTTAEQYFGPGTRLTVT.

Here the CDR3 reads CASSSRTGANEKLFF. The CDR3 DNA follows: TGTGCCAGCAGTTCCCGGACAGGGGCTAATGAAAAACTGTTTTTT. The chain recombines TRBV6-6 with TRBJ1-4, with TRBD1 identical over 9 bases. V shed 4 bases and J 3 bases; nucleotides not matched to a gene: 3. The CDR3 is made up of 15 amino acids. Germline CDR1 reads MNHNY; CDR2 reads SVGAGI (reference sequence).

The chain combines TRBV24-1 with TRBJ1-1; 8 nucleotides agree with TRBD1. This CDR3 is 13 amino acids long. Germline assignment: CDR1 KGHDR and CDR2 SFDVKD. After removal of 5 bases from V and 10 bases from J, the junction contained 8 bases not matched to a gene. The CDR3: CATSAGQGARAFF. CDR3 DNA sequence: TGTGCCACCAGTGCAGGCCAGGGGGCTCGAGCTTTCTTT.

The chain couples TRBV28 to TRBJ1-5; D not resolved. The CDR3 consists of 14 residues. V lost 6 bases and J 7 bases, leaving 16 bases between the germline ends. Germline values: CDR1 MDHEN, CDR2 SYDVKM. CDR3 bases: TGTGCCAGCAGACCCCCACATCCCAGGCAGCCCCAGCATTTT. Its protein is CASRPPHPRQPQHF.

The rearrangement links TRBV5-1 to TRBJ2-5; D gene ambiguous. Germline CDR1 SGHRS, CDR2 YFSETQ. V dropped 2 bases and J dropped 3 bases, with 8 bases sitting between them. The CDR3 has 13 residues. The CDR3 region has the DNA TGCGCCAGCAGCTTTGTAGAGAAAGAGACCCAGTACTTC. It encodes CASSFVEKETQYF.

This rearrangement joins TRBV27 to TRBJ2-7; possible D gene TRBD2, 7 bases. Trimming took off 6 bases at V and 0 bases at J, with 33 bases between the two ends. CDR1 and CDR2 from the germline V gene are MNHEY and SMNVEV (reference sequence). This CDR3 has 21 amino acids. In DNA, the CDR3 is TGTGCCAGCAGCCCCCCAGGTCAAAAATACGGGCGTCGGGGGGCCTCCTACGAGCAGTACTTC. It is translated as CASSPPGQKYGRRGASYEQYF.

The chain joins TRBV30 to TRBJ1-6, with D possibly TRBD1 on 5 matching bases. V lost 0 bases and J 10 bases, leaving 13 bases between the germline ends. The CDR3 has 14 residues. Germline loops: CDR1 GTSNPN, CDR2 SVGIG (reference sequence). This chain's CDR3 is CAWSVRRGGSPLHF. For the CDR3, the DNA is TGTGCCTGGAGTGTACGTAGGGGTGGATCACCCCTCCACTTT.

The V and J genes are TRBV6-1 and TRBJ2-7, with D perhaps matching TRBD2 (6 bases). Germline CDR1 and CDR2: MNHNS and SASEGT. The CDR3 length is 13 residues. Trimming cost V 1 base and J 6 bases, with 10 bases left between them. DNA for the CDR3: TGTGCCAGCAGTGAAGGCCGGGGACTCGAGCAGTACTTC. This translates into CASSEGRGLEQYF.

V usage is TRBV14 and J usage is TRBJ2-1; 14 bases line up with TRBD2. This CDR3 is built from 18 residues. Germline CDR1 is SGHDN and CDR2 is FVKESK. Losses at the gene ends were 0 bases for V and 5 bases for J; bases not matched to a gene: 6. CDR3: CASSQDLGLAGVNNEQFF. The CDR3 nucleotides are TGTGCCAGCAGCCAAGATTTGGGACTAGCGGGAGTGAACAATGAGCAGTTCTTC.

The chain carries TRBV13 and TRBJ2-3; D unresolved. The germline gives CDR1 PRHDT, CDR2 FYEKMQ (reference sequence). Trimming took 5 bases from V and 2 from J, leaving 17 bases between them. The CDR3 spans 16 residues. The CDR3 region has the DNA TGTGCCAGCAGCCCCACACACACCTCGTACACAGATACGCAGTATTTT. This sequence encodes CASSPTHTSYTDTQYF.

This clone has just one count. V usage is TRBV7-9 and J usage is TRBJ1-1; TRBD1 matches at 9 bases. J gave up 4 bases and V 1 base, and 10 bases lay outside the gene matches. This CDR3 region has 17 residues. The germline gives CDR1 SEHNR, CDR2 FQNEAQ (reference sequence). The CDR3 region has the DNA TGTGCCAGCAGCTTAGGATTCTGGGACAGGGTCGCCACTGAAGCTTTCTTT. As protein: CASSLGFWDRVATEAFF.

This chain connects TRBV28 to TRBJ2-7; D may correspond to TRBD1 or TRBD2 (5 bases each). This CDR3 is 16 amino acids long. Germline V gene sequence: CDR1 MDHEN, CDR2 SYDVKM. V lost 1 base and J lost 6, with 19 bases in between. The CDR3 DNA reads TGTGCCAGCAGTTTATCCCCGGGACGTTACGATGCCGAGCAGTACTTC. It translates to CASSLSPGRYDAEQYF. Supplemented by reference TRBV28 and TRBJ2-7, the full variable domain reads DVKVTQSSRYLVKRTGEKVFLECVQDMDHENMFWYRQDPGLGLRLIYFSYDVKMKEKGDIPEGYSVSREKKERFSLILESASTNQTSMYLCASSLSPGRYDAEQYFGPGTRLTVT.

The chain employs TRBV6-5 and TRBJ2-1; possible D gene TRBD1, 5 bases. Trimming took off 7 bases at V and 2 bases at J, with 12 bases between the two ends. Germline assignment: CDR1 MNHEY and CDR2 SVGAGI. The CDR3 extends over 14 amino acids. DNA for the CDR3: TGTGCCAGCAACTTGTTAGGGGCCTACAATGAGCAGTTCTTC. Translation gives CASNLLGAYNEQFF.

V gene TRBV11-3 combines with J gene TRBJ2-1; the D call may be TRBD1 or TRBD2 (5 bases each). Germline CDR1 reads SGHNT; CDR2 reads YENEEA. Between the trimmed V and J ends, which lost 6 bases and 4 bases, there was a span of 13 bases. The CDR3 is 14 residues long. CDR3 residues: CASSLRGAYNEQFF. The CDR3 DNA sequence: TGTGCCAGCAGTCTCCGAGGGGCTTACAATGAGCAGTTCTTC.

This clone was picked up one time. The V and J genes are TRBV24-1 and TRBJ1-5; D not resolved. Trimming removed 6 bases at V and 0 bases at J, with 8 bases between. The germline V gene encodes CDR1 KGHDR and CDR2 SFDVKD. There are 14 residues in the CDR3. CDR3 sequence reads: CATSTATSNQPQHF. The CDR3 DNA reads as TGTGCCACCAGTACAGCTACTAGCAATCAGCCCCAGCATTTT.

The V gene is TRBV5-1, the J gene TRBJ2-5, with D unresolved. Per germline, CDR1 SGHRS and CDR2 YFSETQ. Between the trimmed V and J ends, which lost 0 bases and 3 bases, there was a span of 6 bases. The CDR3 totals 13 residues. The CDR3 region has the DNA TGCGCCAGCAGCTTGGCTTCGAAAGAGACCCAGTACTTC. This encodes CASSLASKETQYF.

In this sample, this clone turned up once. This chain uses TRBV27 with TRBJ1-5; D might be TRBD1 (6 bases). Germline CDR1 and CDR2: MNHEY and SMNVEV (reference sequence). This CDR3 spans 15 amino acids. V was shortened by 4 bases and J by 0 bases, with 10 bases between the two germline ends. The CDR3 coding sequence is TGTGCCAGCAGTTCTGGACAGTATAGCAATCAGCCCCAGCATTTT. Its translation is CASSSGQYSNQPQHF.

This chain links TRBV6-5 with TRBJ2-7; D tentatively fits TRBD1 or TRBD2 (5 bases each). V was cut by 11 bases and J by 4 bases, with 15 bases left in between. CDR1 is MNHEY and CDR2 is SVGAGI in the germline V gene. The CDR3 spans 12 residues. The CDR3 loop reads CAPLGEGYEQYF. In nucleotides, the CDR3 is TGTGCCCCGCTAGGCGAGGGGTACGAGCAGTACTTC.

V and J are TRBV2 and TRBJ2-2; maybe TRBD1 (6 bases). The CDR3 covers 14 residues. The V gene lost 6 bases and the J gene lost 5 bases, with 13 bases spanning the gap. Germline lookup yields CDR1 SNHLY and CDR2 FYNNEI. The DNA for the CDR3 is TGTGCCAGCAGCCTACAGGGACGGACCGGGGAGCTGTTTTTT. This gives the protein CASSLQGRTGELFF.